This T cell receptor (beta chain) was identified during a study of blood T cell repertoires in COVID-19. Across the study: Acute and convalescent COVID-19 specimens originated in the United States, Italy and Spain. T cells, B-cell-depleted T cells, or PBMCs supplied cDNA or gDNA.

Original processing methods: Reference gene primers were amplified, and this amplification served to estimate nucleated cell counts. Repertoires were generated with immunoSEQ multiplex PCR, while TCRdb's copy carries only in-frame clones and drops some. V, J and clone size derive from that table, while D and trimming were established from the DNA sequence. This repertoire shows tens of thousands of clones, around 83% found once; its top ten account for over 3.5%. From germline, CDR1 is MNHEY and CDR2 SVGEGT. Unmatched junction bases numbered 5, after V lost 6 bases and J lost 0 bases. The CDR3 runs to 15 residues.

Input material: peripheral blood. The chain is built from TRBV6-2 or TRBV6-3 and TRBJ2-7; 10 bases are shared with TRBD1. The source is a man in his fifties or sixties with acute or convalescent COVID-19. This chain's CDR3 is CASSWGQGSSYEQYF. As DNA, the CDR3 is TGTGCCAGCAGCTGGGGACAGGGGAGCTCCTACGAGCAGTACTTC.